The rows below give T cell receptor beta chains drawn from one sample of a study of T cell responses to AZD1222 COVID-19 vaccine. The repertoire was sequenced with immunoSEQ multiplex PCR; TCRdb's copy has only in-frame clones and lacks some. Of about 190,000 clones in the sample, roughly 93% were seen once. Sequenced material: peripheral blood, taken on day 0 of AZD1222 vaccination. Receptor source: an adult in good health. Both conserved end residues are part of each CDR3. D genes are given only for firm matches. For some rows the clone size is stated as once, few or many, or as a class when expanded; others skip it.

CASSSREFNGYTF | TGTGCCAGCAGCTCCAGGGAATTCAATGGCTACACCTTC | TRBJ1-2 | NA | NA | TRBV11-2
CASSSSLPLHF | TGTGCCAGCAGTTCCAGTTTACCCCTCCACTTT | TRBJ1-6 | NA | NA | TRBV12-3/TRBV12-4
CASSTVDQETQYF | TGTGCCAGTAGTACGGTGGACCAAGAGACCCAGTACTTC | TRBJ2-5 | NA | NA | TRBV19
CASRGTGVSPLHF | TGTGCCAGCAGGGGGACAGGCGTTTCACCCCTCCACTTT | TRBJ1-6 | NA | TRBD1 | TRBV2
CASSLEDSGYGYTF | TGTGCCAGCAGCCTAGAGGACAGTGGCTATGGCTACACCTTC | TRBJ1-2 | NA | NA | TRBV3-1/TRBV3-2
CAITTLRDRISGNTIYF | TGTGCCATTACAACCCTCCGGGACAGAATCTCTGGAAACACCATATATTTT | TRBJ1-3 | NA | TRBD1 | TRBV28
CASSLSGTRKYEQYF | TGTGCCAGCAGTCTCTCCGGGACACGCAAATACGAGCAGTACTTC | TRBJ2-7 | NA | NA | TRBV27
CASRFQGSYEQYF | TGTGCCAGCCGCTTTCAGGGGTCCTACGAGCAGTACTTC | TRBJ2-7 | NA | NA | TRBV19
CASSEVFSALAKNIQYF | TGTGCCAGCAGTGAAGTGTTTAGCGCCTTAGCCAAAAACATTCAGTACTTC | TRBJ2-4 | NA | NA | TRBV6-1
CASSPAGASEGSYNEQFF | TGTGCCAGCTCACCTGCCGGGGCTAGCGAGGGCTCCTACAATGAGCAGTTCTTC | TRBJ2-1 | once | NA | TRBV18
CASSWGDTYEQYF | TGTGCCAGCAGCTGGGGGGACACCTACGAGCAGTACTTC | TRBJ2-7 | NA | NA | TRBV5-6
CASSQVRDSSYEQYF | TGTGCCAGCAGCCAAGTACGTGACAGCTCCTACGAGCAGTACTTC | TRBJ2-7 | NA | NA | TRBV4-2
CASSISSQRNTYEQYF | TGTGCCAGTAGTATCTCTAGCCAACGAAATACCTACGAGCAGTACTTC | TRBJ2-7 | once | NA | TRBV19
CASSQAGQSGTEAFF | TGTGCCAGCAGCCAAGCGGGGCAGTCGGGCACTGAAGCTTTCTTT | TRBJ1-1 | NA | NA | TRBV11-2
CASSLMDSWSSGNTIYF | TGCGCCAGCAGCTTGATGGACTCTTGGAGCTCTGGAAACACCATATATTTT | TRBJ1-3 | NA | NA | TRBV5-1
CASSLYQGTGELFF | TGTGCCAGCAGCTTATATCAGGGCACCGGGGAGCTGTTTTTT | TRBJ2-2 | NA | NA | TRBV7-3
CASRSPRDGYTF | TGCGCCAGCAGGAGCCCCCGGGATGGCTACACCTTC | TRBJ1-2 | few | NA | TRBV5-1
CASSRRRGRAEAFF | TGTGCCAGCAGTCGCCGGCGGGGTAGAGCTGAAGCTTTCTTT | TRBJ1-1 | once | NA | TRBV6-2/TRBV6-3
CASIDGEAFF | TGTGCCAGTATTGATGGTGAAGCTTTCTTT | TRBJ1-1 | NA | NA | TRBV19
CASSLVGNTIYF | TGTGCCAGCAGTTTAGTCGGAAACACCATATATTTT | TRBJ1-3 | NA | NA | TRBV12-3/TRBV12-4
CASSSLAGAYEQYF | TGTGCCAGCAGTTCCCTAGCGGGAGCCTACGAGCAGTACTTC | TRBJ2-7 | NA | TRBD2 | TRBV27
CSVGYTGKRAKNIQYF | TGCAGCGTTGGTTATACTGGCAAACGAGCCAAAAACATTCAGTACTTC | TRBJ2-4 | NA | NA | TRBV29-1
CASSFKGEAQLFF | TGTGCCAGCAGCTTTAAGGGCGAGGCGCAACTGTTTTTT | TRBJ1-4 | NA | NA | TRBV7-2
CASSLGSGGRGYEQYF | TGTGCCAGCAGCTTAGGGAGCGGGGGTCGGGGATACGAGCAGTACTTC | TRBJ2-7 | NA | TRBD2 | TRBV7-6
CASSLGRGAIQYF | TGTGCCAGCAGCTTGGGGCGAGGAGCCATTCAGTACTTC | TRBJ2-4 | NA | NA | TRBV5-4
CASSLGRGLSNQPQHF | TGTGCCAGCAGTTTAGGCAGGGGGCTAAGCAATCAGCCCCAGCATTTT | TRBJ1-5 | NA | TRBD1 | TRBV28
CASTRVTPKAGNTIYF | TGTGCCAGTACCAGGGTGACACCCAAAGCTGGAAACACCATATATTTT | TRBJ1-3 | NA | NA | TRBV19
CASSLTVGRVNTEAFF | TGCGCCAGCAGCTTGACAGTTGGAAGGGTTAACACTGAAGCTTTCTTT | TRBJ1-1 | NA | NA | TRBV5-1
CASSLASDHQETQYF | TGTGCCAGCAGCTTGGCGAGTGACCACCAAGAGACCCAGTACTTC | TRBJ2-5 | NA | NA | TRBV5-4
CASSPSYNEQFF | TGCGCCAGCAGCCCCAGTTACAATGAGCAGTTCTTC | TRBJ2-1 | NA | NA | TRBV4-1
CASSEIGGRHYEQYF | TGCGCCAGCAGTGAGATTGGCGGGAGACACTACGAGCAGTACTTC | TRBJ2-7 | NA | TRBD2 | TRBV10-2
CASSNPRTSGGVNEQYF | TGCGCCAGCAGCAACCCTAGGACTAGCGGGGGGGTCAACGAGCAGTACTTC | TRBJ2-7 | NA | TRBD2 | TRBV5-1
CASSSTEAFF | TGTGCCAGCAGTTCCACTGAAGCTTTCTTT | TRBJ1-1 | NA | NA | TRBV28
CASSPPGGNYGYTF | TGTGCCAGCAGTCCGCCCGGGGGGAACTATGGCTACACCTTC | TRBJ1-2 | NA | NA | TRBV27
CASSFDRLKGYTF | TGTGCCAGCAGCTTCGACAGACTCAAGGGCTACACCTTC | TRBJ1-2 | NA | NA | TRBV7-3
CASSPGNEQFF | TGTGCCAGCAGCCCTGGGAATGAGCAGTTCTTC | TRBJ2-1 | NA | NA | TRBV7-9
CASSLGTGSNEQYF | TGTGCCAGCTCGCTCGGGACAGGGTCCAACGAGCAGTACTTC | TRBJ2-7 | NA | TRBD1 | TRBV18
CASSPLRALSGEQYF | TGTGCCAGCAGCCCTCTGCGGGCCCTCTCCGGCGAGCAGTACTTC | TRBJ2-7 | NA | NA | TRBV7-8
CASSELGGVLPPLHF | TGTGCCAGCAGTGAACTCGGGGGAGTTTTACCACCCCTCCACTTT | TRBJ1-6 | NA | NA | TRBV25-1
CASTFGLEGPLSSYYGYTF | TGTGCCAGCACCTTCGGCCTTGAGGGACCCCTGAGTTCGTACTATGGCTACACCTTC | TRBJ1-2 | NA | NA | TRBV7-2
CASSVEVAGGLNEQFF | TGTGCCAGCAGCGTAGAGGTAGCGGGGGGGCTGAATGAGCAGTTCTTC | TRBJ2-1 | NA | TRBD2 | TRBV9
CASSGGAWTEAFF | TGTGCCAGCAGCGGGGGGGCATGGACTGAAGCTTTCTTT | TRBJ1-1 | NA | NA | TRBV7-2